A selection of T cell receptor beta chains follows, all from one sample in a study of CD8 T cells in Susac syndrome. TCRdb called the immunoSEQ multiplex PCR reads again in MiXCR, with one record for every CDR3 protein. The data contain approximately 160,000 distinct CDR3 sequences, approximately 95% of them singletons. Sample: CD4+ T cells from PBMCs. The origin of the receptors is a human donor with Susac syndrome. The CDR3 runs from the conserved cysteine through the conserved F or W. The D gene is left open where the match is weak. Clone size is stated in some rows and not others, as once, few, many or a class when expanded.

>TRBV20-1|TRBD2|TRBJ2-7|.
CSAKQLAAYEQYF
TGCAGTGCCAAACAACTAGCGGCGTACGAGCAGTACTTC
>TRBV12-3/TRBV12-4|.|TRBJ2-7|.
CASSLGELGEQYF
TGTGCCAGCAGTTTAGGGGAGTTAGGCGAGCAGTACTTC
>TRBV5-1|.|TRBJ2-5|.
CASSLIGLAQETQYF
TGCGCCAGCAGCTTAATCGGTCTAGCCCAGGAGACCCAGTACTTC
>TRBV6-5|.|TRBJ2-5|once
CASSRQFSAEETQYF
TGTGCCAGCAGTAGACAGTTTAGCGCCGAAGAGACCCAGTACTTC
>TRBV6-2/TRBV6-3|TRBD2|TRBJ2-2|once
CASGPAGDVTGELFF
TGTGCCAGCGGGCCAGCGGGGGACGTCACCGGGGAGCTGTTTTTT
>TRBV29-1|.|TRBJ1-1|.
CSVAGVRGNTEAFF
TGCAGCGTTGCGGGAGTCAGGGGAAACACTGAAGCTTTCTTT
>TRBV20-1|TRBD1|TRBJ2-3|.
CSARTGGADTQYF
TGCAGTGCTAGGACAGGGGGCGCAGATACGCAGTATTTT
>TRBV3-1|.|TRBJ2-7|.
CASSQGTSYEQYF
TGTGCCAGCAGCCAAGGCACATCCTACGAGCAGTACTTC
>TRBV25-1|.|TRBJ1-3|once
CASATGSGNTIYF
TGTGCCAGCGCGACTGGCTCTGGAAACACCATATATTTT
>TRBV20-1|TRBD2|TRBJ2-2|.
CSASRLAGGRGELFF
TGCAGTGCCTCGAGACTAGCGGGGGGGCGCGGGGAGCTGTTTTTT
>TRBV7-7|.|TRBJ2-2|.
CASSLSTRQWPGELFF
TGTGCTAGCAGCTTGAGTACGAGGCAGTGGCCCGGGGAGCTGTTTTTT
>TRBV20-1|.|TRBJ2-3|.
CSAREPHYQDTQYF
TGCAGTGCTAGAGAGCCTCACTACCAAGATACGCAGTATTTT
>TRBV30|.|TRBJ2-1|.
CAWSVASVDEQFF
TGTGCCTGGAGCGTAGCTAGCGTCGATGAGCAGTTCTTC
>TRBV5-5|.|TRBJ1-2|.
CASSLMDRGYTF
TGTGCCAGCAGCTTGATGGACCGTGGCTACACCTTC
>TRBV6-5|.|TRBJ2-6|.
CASSYSGGSGANVLTF
TGTGCCAGCAGTTACTCCGGCGGGTCTGGGGCCAACGTCCTGACTTTC
>TRBV20-1|.|TRBJ2-1|.
CSASVNEQFF
TGCAGTGCTAGTGTCAATGAGCAGTTCTTC
>TRBV28|.|TRBJ2-1|once
CASIREPGYNEQFF
TGTGCCAGCATCCGGGAGCCTGGCTACAATGAGCAGTTCTTC
>TRBV29-1|.|TRBJ2-1|.
CSVDLAKANEQFF
TGCAGCGTTGACCTAGCGAAGGCCAATGAGCAGTTCTTC
>TRBV30|TRBD2|TRBJ2-3|.
CAWGRASDTQYF
TGTGCCTGGGGGAGGGCCTCTGATACGCAGTATTTT
>TRBV3-1|.|TRBJ2-3|.
CASSSRLVYQEDTQYF
TGTGCCAGCAGCTCCCGACTAGTGTATCAGGAAGATACGCAGTATTTT
>TRBV15|.|TRBJ2-1|.
CATSRDNVNEQFF
TGTGCCACCAGCAGAGATAACGTCAATGAGCAGTTCTTC
>TRBV20-1|.|TRBJ1-5|.
CSASGTSLNQPQHF
TGCAGTGCTAGTGGGACCTCGCTTAATCAGCCCCAGCATTTT
>TRBV15|.|TRBJ1-1|.
CATSTTRDGAAFF
TGTGCCACCAGCACCACCCGGGACGGAGCAGCTTTCTTT
>TRBV27|.|TRBJ2-1|once
CASSGRRGNEQFF
TGTGCCAGCTCGGGACGCCGCGGGAATGAGCAGTTCTTC
>TRBV19|.|TRBJ1-6|.
CASSIIPAPLHF
TGTGCCAGTAGTATCATCCCGGCACCCCTCCACTTT
>TRBV20-1|TRBD2|TRBJ2-5|.
CSASPFAGVQETQYF
TGCAGTGCCTCCCCCTTTGCGGGGGTACAAGAGACCCAGTACTTC
>TRBV4-3|.|TRBJ2-2|.
CASSQEGDPVYTGELFF
TGCGCCAGCAGCCAAGAAGGGGACCCAGTGTACACCGGGGAGCTGTTTTTT
>TRBV15|.|TRBJ2-2|.
CATSGRHAGELFF
TGTGCCACCAGCGGGAGACACGCCGGGGAGCTGTTTTTT